Below, one TCR beta chain is given with its context. The target of this receptor is not known. The input lacks base qualities; no much larger clone sits a single base away. TCR beta libraries were generated from genomic DNA with the immunoSEQ kit, following the manufacturer's recommendations. To prepare the libraries, a first multiplex PCR with proprietary primers was run, followed by a second PCR that added unique barcodes, and a bead cleanup was done after each round. A kit-provided positive control reaction and a negative control reaction were included in every sample batch. The final libraries were assessed on an Agilent 4200 TapeStation D1000 ScreenTape, pooled by volume, and quantified by qPCR. Sequencing was performed on an Illumina NextSeq500 with a MidOutput 150-cycle cartridge, and 156 Read1 and 15 Index1 cycles were run with kit custom primers. The pooled library was loaded at 0.8 to 1 pM, with an approximately 20% PhiX control spiked in. Concerning the study's data processing: Vendor-processed data were analyzed in R, and a clonotype was defined as all T cells sharing the same CDR3 nucleotide sequence. In the clone abundance analyses, frequencies were normalized to the 10,000 most abundant clones in each sample. Public T cell clones, which averaged fewer than five per sample, were removed prior to analysis. Tumor-enriched and baseline blood-enriched clonotypes were defined by at least a 32-fold difference in abundance between compartments. A beta-binomial differential abundance model was used to identify clonotypes that were expanded or contracted between blood time points. Tumor-blood repertoire similarity was measured with the Baroni-Urbani and Buser coefficient, and groups were compared using two-tailed Wilcoxon tests in R. TCRdb limited this immuneACCESS table to in-frame rearrangements with V and J called. A share of clones is missing; checked studies link under half to unresolved V genes, and the rest is unexplained. V and J calls and clone size are given by that table; D and trimming were obtained from the DNA. Recorded for this sample are 110,000 to 150,000 clones; 83% of them occurred a single time. The ten biggest clones cover approximately 22% of the sample.

Cut back by 3 bases and 10 bases, the V and J ends lie 15 bases apart. The germline V gene yields SGHTA for CDR1 and FQGNSA for CDR2. Taken from cysteine to phenylalanine, the CDR3 has 14 residues. CDR3 DNA is the only sequence kept; it has 42 bases, read in frame from the first base. This entry is derived from a study of radiation and T cells in renal cell carcinoma (dated by TCRdb to 2018 to 2021). Notes on the research overall: The samples were drawn from a clinical trial, where primary renal cell carcinomas were treated with 15 Gy of stereotactic body radiation therapy and then removed by nephrectomy 4 weeks afterward. In total, 50 to 60 samples underwent TCR beta sequencing: about 26 tumors plus 27 peripheral blood samples. In the 40 to 55 samples combined, some 4 million unique CDR3 nucleotide sequences were found, encoding about 3 million unique CDR3 amino acid sequences. Study-level results and caveats: Tracking of blood repertoire dynamics stopped at about 4 weeks after treatment, with no follow-up past that point. Because pretreatment tumor biopsies were not available, the study could not determine whether clonotypes were already present within the tumor at baseline. Top tumor clonotypes rose in blood from baseline to 2 weeks post-radiation, then contracted by 4 weeks, suggesting transient expansion of tumor-resident clones. With a single-armed trial design, the study had no way to address how radiation dose or scheduling affects the TCR repertoire.

Per the publication, the time point label means: baseline pretreatment blood. Sample treatment or condition, as interpreted from the label and publication: 15 Gy SBRT to primary tumor, nephrectomy 4 weeks later. To track tumor-enriched clonotypes, serial peripheral blood was sampled from radiation-treated patients at baseline and at 2 weeks and 4 weeks after SBRT. All patients had renal cell carcinoma with clear cell pathology. Genomic DNA for TCR sequencing was prepared using the QIAamp DNA Blood Mini Kit (Qiagen). The analyses included just those samples that passed every quality control check. This TCR was sampled from a woman in her forties or fifties with renal cell carcinoma. The rearrangement combines TRBV7-2 with TRBJ1-4; the D segment cannot be called with confidence. The sample in question was blood, obtained from a patient whose treatment included radiotherapy and nephrectomy. The bases are TGTGCCAGCAGCTTTATCGGTTCGGATAGAAAACTGTTTTTT. Protein translation: CASSFIGSDRKLFF.